The next 22 T cell receptor beta chains were all read from a single sample in a study of cytomegalovirus exposure and HLA in healthy donors. The PCR employed 60 Vbeta primers together with 13 Jbeta primers. Using immunoSEQ multiplex PCR, the repertoire was profiled, and TCRdb retains in-frame clones only, with some absent. The data hold under 200,000 clones, with around 85% observed a single time. Sequenced: PBMCs. All receptors come from a man aged 45-65 years in good health and CMV-seropositive.

V gene TRBV11-2 combines with J gene TRBJ1-2; the D gene is possibly TRBD1 (5 bases). This CDR3 has 13 residues. The V end lost 5 bases, the J end lost 8 bases, and 15 bases lay between the germline ends. CDR1 SGHAT and CDR2 FQNNGV come from the germline V gene. This CDR3 reads CASSARDLGGYTF. CDR3 coding DNA: TGTGCCAGCAGCGCCAGGGACTTAGGGGGCTACACCTTC.

CDR3 region: CASSLAGTKGSQPQHF. CDR3 in DNA: TGCGCCAGCAGCTTAGCCGGGACAAAAGGTAGTCAGCCCCAGCATTTT. The gene calls are TRBV5-1 and TRBJ1-5, with D possibly matching TRBD1 (6 bases). Trimming stripped 2 bases from V and 6 bases from J, with 18 bases between. The CDR3 consists of 16 residues. Germline V lookup: CDR1 SGHRS, CDR2 YFSETQ.

This rearrangement joins TRBV7-8 to TRBJ1-1; TRBD1 is a possible D gene (6 bases). The CDR3 has 13 amino acids. The germline V gene encodes CDR1 SGHVS and CDR2 FQNEAQ. Trimming took off 4 bases at V and 7 bases at J, with 13 bases between the two ends. As DNA, the CDR3 is TGTGCCAGCAGCTCGGGTCAGGGGTATGAAGCTTTCTTT. Protein product: CASSSGQGYEAFF.

This chain uses TRBV11-2 with TRBJ1-3; 10 bases line up with TRBD1. The CDR3 contains 16 residues. In germline, CDR1 is SGHAT, CDR2 FQNNGV. Unmatched junction bases numbered 6, after V lost 5 bases and J lost 2 bases. This CDR3 reads CASSMDRGEAGNTIYF. CDR3 nucleotides: TGTGCCAGCAGCATGGACAGGGGGGAAGCTGGAAACACCATATATTTT.

The chain uses TRBV4-3 and TRBJ2-1; 8 nucleotides line up with TRBD1. This CDR3 is built from 15 residues. The V gene's germline CDR1 is LGHNA and CDR2 YSLEER. The V segment lost 5 bases and the J segment 5 bases; nucleotides outside the gene matches: 8. The CDR3 region is CASSMSGGANNEQFF. The CDR3 region has the DNA TGCGCCAGCAGCATGTCAGGGGGCGCAAACAATGAGCAGTTCTTC.

This clone showed up just a few times. The chain links TRBV4-1 to TRBJ2-7; the match to TRBD2 covers 7 bases. J lost 0 bases, V lost 0 bases, and 17 bases had no gene match. Germline V CDR1 and CDR2: MGHRA, YSYEKL. CDR3 length: 20 residues. The CDR3 loop is CASSQDLRGTTITYSYEQYF. DNA of the CDR3: TGCGCCAGCAGCCAAGATTTACGCGGGACTACCATCACCTACTCCTACGAGCAGTACTTC.

The sample holds a few counts of this clone. This chain uses TRBV30 with TRBJ1-4; 8 bases are a match to TRBD1. In germline, CDR1 is GTSNPN, CDR2 SVGIG (reference sequence). The V segment lost 4 bases and the J segment 3 bases; nucleotides outside the gene matches: 4. The CDR3 is 14 residues long. CDR3 nucleotides: TGTGCCTGGACCCCAGGGGGCTCTAATGAAAAACTGTTTTTT. Amino acid sequence: CAWTPGGSNEKLFF.

The V and J genes are TRBV6-5 and TRBJ1-5; TRBD1 is a possible D gene (5 bases). Trimming took 5 bases from V and 6 from J, leaving 14 bases between them. From germline, CDR1 is MNHEY and CDR2 SVGAGI. This CDR3 has 14 residues. The DNA of the CDR3 is TGTGCCAGCAGTATCGGGCAGGGAGGTCAGCCCCAGCATTTT. Protein product: CASSIGQGGQPQHF.

For the CDR3, the DNA is TGTGCCAGCAGCGGACCGGGACAGAAGAACACTGAAGCTTTCTTT. This sequence encodes CASSGPGQKNTEAFF. The chain recombines TRBV7-9 with TRBJ1-1; TRBD1 agrees at 7 bases. CDR3 length: 15 amino acids. J lost 1 base, V lost 5 bases, and 7 bases had no gene match. Per germline, CDR1 SEHNR and CDR2 FQNEAQ (reference sequence).

This clone was found a few times. The rearrangement links TRBV5-5 to TRBJ2-7; TRBD1 agrees at 8 bases. V lost 4 bases to trimming and J lost 4 bases; unmatched junction nucleotides: 4. Germline V gene lookup returns CDR1 SGHKS and CDR2 YYEKEE (reference sequence). The CDR3 has 13 residues. The CDR3 region is CASSRTGNYEQYF. The CDR3 DNA is TGTGCCAGCAGCCGGACAGGGAATTACGAGCAGTACTTC. Full variable domain (rest looked up from reference TRBV5-5 and TRBJ2-7): DAGVTQSPTHLIKTRGQQVTLRCSPISGHKSVSWYQQVLGQGPQFIFQYYEKEERGRGNFPDRFSARQFPNYSSELNVNALLLGDSALYLCASSRTGNYEQYFGPGTRLTVT.

This rearrangement joins TRBV7-8 to TRBJ2-5; 8 positions agree with TRBD1. The CDR3 sequence is 19 residues long. Germline trimming cut 4 bases from V and 1 base from J; bases unmatched to any gene: 17. Germline lookup yields CDR1 SGHVS and CDR2 FQNEAQ. The CDR3 region is CASSSSRAGQGEGQETQYF. In DNA, the CDR3 is TGTGCCAGCAGCTCCTCCCGGGCCGGACAGGGAGAAGGCCAAGAGACCCAGTACTTC.

CDR3 protein: CAWSQGFSYNEQFF. The CDR3 bases are TGTGCCTGGAGTCAGGGGTTCTCCTACAATGAGCAGTTCTTC. V and J are TRBV30 and TRBJ2-1; D may be TRBD1 (6 bases). This CDR3 has 14 amino acids. Germline values: CDR1 GTSNPN, CDR2 SVGIG (reference sequence). V gave up 2 bases and J gave up 0 bases, with 8 bases separating them.

This chain uses TRBV23-1 with TRBJ1-2; 9 bases match TRBD1. TRBV23-1 is an ORF for which the function is uncertain. The junction had 3 bases not matched to a gene; V was cut back by 0 bases and J by 1 base. CDR3 length equals 16 residues. The CDR3 DNA sequence: TGCGCCAGCAGTCAATCCTACAGGGGGCGTAACTATGGCTACACCTTC. Its protein product is CASSQSYRGRNYGYTF.

The J gene is TRBJ1-1, the V gene TRBV6-4, with TRBD1 matching 7 bases. From germline, CDR1 is MRHNA and CDR2 SNTAGT. The trim removed 6 bases at V and 1 base at J, leaving 2 bases unmatched. This CDR3 comprises 13 residues. The CDR3, as DNA: TGTGCCAGCAGCCAGGGGGGGAACACTGAAGCTTTCTTT. It codes for CASSQGGNTEAFF.

This clone occurred once. This chain links TRBV5-1 with TRBJ1-4, with 10 bases aligning to TRBD1. V shed 2 bases and J 7 bases; nucleotides not matched to a gene: 17. Germline CDR1 SGHRS, CDR2 YFSETQ. The CDR3 is 19 residues long. The CDR3 sequence: CASSLGQGVYQFGGEKLFF. CDR3 nucleotides: TGCGCCAGCAGCTTAGGACAGGGGGTTTATCAATTTGGTGGTGAAAAACTGTTTTTT.

The chain recombines TRBV11-3 with TRBJ1-1; 7 bases are a match to TRBD1. CDR3 length: 14 amino acids. Germline V lookup: CDR1 SGHNT, CDR2 YENEEA. V shed 5 bases and J 1 base; nucleotides not matched to a gene: 4. The CDR3 region is CASSRTGSNTEAFF. The CDR3 coding sequence is TGTGCCAGCAGCCGGACAGGATCGAACACTGAAGCTTTCTTT.

The CDR3 DNA follows: TGTGCCAGCAAGCGCCGGGGTGAGGAGACCCAGTACTTC. It is translated as CASKRRGEETQYF. This chain joins TRBV5-4 and TRBJ2-5, with D possibly matching TRBD2 (5 bases). This CDR3 contains 13 residues. V was trimmed by 6 bases and J by 5 bases, leaving 14 bases between them. Germline V lookup: CDR1 SGHNT, CDR2 YYREEE (reference sequence).

The V gene is TRBV5-1, the J gene TRBJ2-1; D uncertain. CDR1 is SGHRS, CDR2 YFSETQ, per germline. V was pared by 1 base and J by 3 bases, with 8 bases between. The CDR3 length is 14 residues. In nucleotides, the CDR3 is TGCGCCAGCAGCTTGCCAGGCTACTACAATGAGCAGTTCTTC. This translates into CASSLPGYYNEQFF.

This chain connects TRBV5-1 to TRBJ1-2; D remains ambiguous. This CDR3 contains 14 residues. The germline CDR1 and CDR2 sequences are SGHRS and YFSETQ. The V end was cut by 0 bases, the J end by 8 bases, with 14 bases between. The CDR3 sequence is CASSLAVAEGGYTF. The CDR3 DNA reads as TGCGCCAGCAGCTTGGCCGTGGCAGAGGGCGGCTACACCTTC. The full variable domain, its missing parts supplied by reference TRBV5-1 and TRBJ1-2, is KAGVTQTPRYLIKTRGQQVTLSCSPISGHRSVSWYQQTPGQGLQFLFEYFSETQRNKGNFPGRFSGRQFSNSRSEMNVSTLELGDSALYLCASSLAVAEGGYTFGSGTRLTVV.

This chain links TRBV27 with TRBJ1-2, with D hard to call. The CDR3 runs to 13 residues. The ends were cut back, 3 bases at V and 8 bases at J, with 13 bases in the middle. Germline V gives CDR1 MNHEY, CDR2 SMNVEV (reference sequence). This CDR3 reads CASSFSHRGGYTF. The CDR3 DNA sequence: TGTGCCAGCAGTTTCTCCCATCGGGGAGGCTACACCTTC.

V is TRBV7-8 and J is TRBJ1-4, with 7 bases aligning to TRBD1. The CDR3 runs 15 residues. Germline loops: CDR1 SGHVS, CDR2 FQNEAQ. The J segment lost 2 bases and the V segment lost 5 bases, leaving 5 bases of the junction unmatched. In DNA, the CDR3 is TGTGCCAGCAGCCCCCACAGGGGCACTAATGAAAAACTGTTTTTT. As protein: CASSPHRGTNEKLFF.

The chain carries TRBV19 and TRBJ1-1; D is unresolved. Germline-derived CDR1 and CDR2 are LNHDA and SQIVND (reference sequence). The CDR3 is made up of 14 amino acids. Trimming pared 3 bases from V and 3 bases from J, leaving 11 bases between. In DNA form, the CDR3 reads TGTGCCAGTAGTATGGCAGCGGTGGACACTGAAGCTTTCTTT. Its translation: CASSMAAVDTEAFF.